The present entry profiles one TCR beta chain with its context. The target of this receptor is not known. No quality values exist for individual bases; no much larger clone is one base distant. The cysteine opens and the phenylalanine closes a CDR3 of 15 amino acids. The kept DNA is CDR3 alone, 45 bases in frame from the first base. Trimming costs V 4 bases and J 2 bases, and their ends lie 15 bases apart. CDR1 and CDR2 were assigned from the germline V gene (reference sequence) as MNHNY and SVGAGI. This entry belongs to a study of shared clonotypes between healthy human individuals (TCRdb year 2020). Study-wide context: The cohort comprised a couple of women and three men aged 18 to 49 years. The study deeply sequenced blood TCR repertoires of five healthy adults to estimate repertoire size and the extent of clonotype sharing between individuals. Between about 0.8 and 9 billion PBMCs per donor were obtained by leukapheresis. Per donor, three plates each were used for CD4 naive and CD4 memory, two for CD8 naive, and one for CD8 memory. To increase sequencing depth and limit assay-specific biases, TCR repertoire library preparation and sequencing were carried out by different laboratories using diverse techniques. General study outcomes and caveats: Larger estimated clonotype richness was generally found for naive subsets than for memory subsets. Incomplete sequencing was indicated by rarefaction of sorted-subset datasets, despite the large sequencing depth. Clonotypes shared by all four sorted-subset donors showed higher generation probabilities than non-shared clonotypes. Pairwise subsampling indicated that sequencing depth was expected to affect the degree of clonotype sharing among donors. Sampling was restricted to blood, and TCR repertoires in tissues likely differ from the TCR repertoires found in blood. The small number of donors limited the genetic and exposure-history diversity represented. About 5% of naive CD4, 3% to 4% of naive CD8, around 2.3% of memory CD4, and around 0.42% of memory CD8 clonotypes were shared across a handful of donors.

TCR CDR3 regions were amplified from genomic DNA by multiplex PCR using the deep immunoSEQ assay. For each cell subset, the extracted genomic DNA was distributed evenly across all wells of several immunoSEQ 96-well plates, and each plate served as one replicate. For sorted subsets, around 0.2 ug of genomic DNA, equivalent to some 30,000 T cell genomes, went into each replicate PCR. The purified libraries were quantified using a Qubit 3.0 fluorometer, sized with a Bioanalyzer 2100, and then quantified again using the KAPA Library Quantification kit. Every immunoSEQ 96-well plate was sequenced on a separate single-read 150-cycle Illumina NextSeq 550 flow cell. For the original study's pipeline: Because the immunoSEQ output included only junctional sequences and no quality scores, the filtering could not be the same as the filtering used for full-length reads. To assign V/J genes and CDR3, sequences were annotated using PyIR, a Python wrapper for IgBLAST v1.9, with IMGT germline references. Reads with weak V/J assignments (E-value above 1e-6), missing CDR3, stop codons, out-of-frame junctions, or ambiguous translated residues were removed. V3J clonotypes were defined as sequences sharing the same inferred V gene, J gene, and CDR3 amino acid sequence. To compute the percentage overlap between repertoires, the number of shared unique clonotypes was divided by the size of the smaller repertoire. Richness of each repertoire was evaluated using RTK rarefaction, the Chao1 estimator, and Recon v2.1 estimates of unobserved clonotypes. OLGA was used to compute generation probabilities for all TCRbeta clonotypes that the gDNA method yielded from a few donors. TCRdb provides this immuneACCESS table in a form limited to in-frame rearrangements. Some clones are lacking; in checked studies, under half of them reflect an unresolved V gene, and why the rest are absent is not known. V, J and clone size derive from that table, while D and trimming were established from the DNA sequence. The sample data list roughly 2.5 million clones, and roughly nine tenths of these were observed just once. Over 0.12% of the sample is held by the ten biggest clonotypes.

Healthy HIV-negative adults with no recently reported acute infections or vaccinations were included as donors. Every donor was a Caucasian adult living in Nashville, Tennessee, USA. CD4+ T cells were enriched through magnetic negative selection, after which naive cells were positively selected on CD45RA and the remaining negative fraction served as the memory subset. Blood was obtained by leukapheresis, after which PBMCs were separated by Ficoll-Histopaque density gradient centrifugation and cryopreserved in liquid nitrogen vapor phase. Analytical flow cytometry was used to check the purity and quantity of every magnetically sorted T cell population. Genomic DNA was isolated from each sorted fraction and quantified by UV absorbance on a Nanodrop 2000c.

The receptor was isolated from a man younger than 35 in good health. The source material was naive CD4+ T cells sorted from blood. What the cell subset or site label conveys for this sample: CD45RA+ positively selected. The V gene is TRBV6-6 and the J gene is TRBJ2-7, with TRBD1 perhaps the D gene, on 5 matching bases. The CDR3 in this case is CASSFTLGATYEQYF. The DNA reads TGTGCCAGCAGTTTCACGTTAGGGGCCACCTACGAGCAGTACTTC.